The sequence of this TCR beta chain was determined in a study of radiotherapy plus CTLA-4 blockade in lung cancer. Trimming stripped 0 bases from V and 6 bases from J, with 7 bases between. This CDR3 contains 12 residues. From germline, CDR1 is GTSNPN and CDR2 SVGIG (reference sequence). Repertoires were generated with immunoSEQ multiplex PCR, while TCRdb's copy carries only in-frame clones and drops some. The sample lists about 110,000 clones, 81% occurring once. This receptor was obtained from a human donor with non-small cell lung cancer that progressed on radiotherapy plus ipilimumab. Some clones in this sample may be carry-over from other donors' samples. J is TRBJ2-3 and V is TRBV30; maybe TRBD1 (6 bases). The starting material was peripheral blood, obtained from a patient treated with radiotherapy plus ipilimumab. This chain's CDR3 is CAWSVRGDTQYF. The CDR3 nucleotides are TGTGCCTGGAGTGTAAGGGGGGATACGCAGTATTTT. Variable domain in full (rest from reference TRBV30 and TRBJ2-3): SQTIHQWPATLVQPVGSPLSLECTVEGTSNPNLYWYRQAAGRGLQLLFYSVGIGQISSEVPQNLSASRPQDRQFILSSKKLLLSDSGFYLCAWSVRGDTQYFGPGTRLTVL.